These T cell receptor beta chains were read from a single sample in a study of control samples from healthy donors and cancer patients. The repertoire was sequenced with immunoSEQ multiplex PCR; TCRdb's copy has only in-frame clones and lacks some. The data show about 60,000 clones, over 75% seen once. The source material was blood. These receptors were taken from a man between 35 and 55 years old in good health. Both conserved end residues are part of each CDR3. The D gene is left open where the match is weak. Clone size appears in some rows only: once, few, many, or a class for an expanded clone.

d_call	j_call	v_call	clone_size	cdr3_nt	cdr3_aa
-	TRBJ2-7	TRBV6-5	-	TGTGCCAGCAGTTTGACAGCCCTGGACGAGCAGTACTTC	CASSLTALDEQYF
-	TRBJ2-4	TRBV3-1/TRBV3-2	-	TGTGCCAGCAGCAGAAGATTAACCAAAAACATTCAGTACTTC	CASSRRLTKNIQYF
TRBD1	TRBJ1-1	TRBV27	-	TGTGCCAGCAGTTTATCAGGGGGCCTAGGAGCTTTCTTT	CASSLSGGLGAFF
-	TRBJ1-1	TRBV7-9	-	TGTGCCAGCAGCCCAAGTCGGGGCAGTGGCACTGAAGCTTTCTTT	CASSPSRGSGTEAFF
TRBD2	TRBJ2-7	TRBV7-2	-	TGTGCCAGCAGCTCGAACGCGGGGGGCTACGACGAGCAGTACTTC	CASSSNAGGYDEQYF
TRBD2	TRBJ2-1	TRBV18	-	TGTGCCAGCTCACCACCGCTAGCGGGGGCCTACAATGAGCAGTTCTTC	CASSPPLAGAYNEQFF
TRBD1	TRBJ1-1	TRBV4-3	-	TGCGCCAGCAGTCTCGGACAGGGATTGATGAACACTGAAGCTTTCTTT	CASSLGQGLMNTEAFF
-	TRBJ2-1	TRBV30	-	TGTGCCTGGACGAGGGGGGGCGGGAATGAGCAGTTCTTC	CAWTRGGGNEQFF
-	TRBJ2-7	TRBV5-1	-	TGCGCCAGCAGCTCTGACTCCTACGAGCAGTACTTC	CASSSDSYEQYF
-	TRBJ2-7	TRBV5-6	-	TGTGCCAGCAGCTTTCGTCGGGGAAGAGGGTACGAGCAGTACTTC	CASSFRRGRGYEQYF
-	TRBJ1-5	TRBV19	-	TGTGCCAGTAGTATAGCAGGGGCGCCGGGTAATCAGCCCCAGCATTTT	CASSIAGAPGNQPQHF
-	TRBJ1-2	TRBV12-3/TRBV12-4	-	TGTGCCAGCAGTCGCAGGGTCGAGGATGGCTACACCTTC	CASSRRVEDGYTF
TRBD2	TRBJ2-5	TRBV13	-	TGTGCCAGCAGCCCCCGGACTAGCGGGGATTTTTGGAAGCGGACCCAGTACTTC	CASSPRTSGDFWKRTQYF
-	TRBJ1-2	TRBV24-1	-	TGTGCCACCAGTGATCCGCGGGGGGACATGAGTGGCTACACCTTC	CATSDPRGDMSGYTF
TRBD1	TRBJ1-1	TRBV7-9	once	TGTGCCAGCAGCCCCCAGGGGGGCACTGAAGCTTTCTTT	CASSPQGGTEAFF
-	TRBJ1-5	TRBV11-2	-	TGTGCCAGCAGCCCAACAGGACAGAGCAATCAGCCCCAGCATTTT	CASSPTGQSNQPQHF
-	TRBJ2-1	TRBV5-4	-	TGTGCCAGCAGCCCCCGGGACTTTTACAATGAGCAGTTCTTC	CASSPRDFYNEQFF
-	TRBJ2-3	TRBV23-1	-	TGCGCCAGCAGTCAATCCCCTCCCTTCGACGGACCACAGATACGCACCCATGGGCAGGGTACGCAGTATTTT	CASSQSPPFDGPQIRTHGQGTQYF
TRBD2	TRBJ2-3	TRBV7-9	-	TGTGCCAGCAGCTCAACTAGCGGGGGGACGGATACGCAGTATTTT	CASSSTSGGTDTQYF
TRBD2	TRBJ2-5	TRBV4-3	once	TGCGCCAGCAGCCATACTAGCGGGAGCGGGACCCAGTACTTC	CASSHTSGSGTQYF